The T cell receptor (beta chain) under discussion was sequenced for a study of blood T cell repertoires in COVID-19. Study at large: The United States, Italy and Spain supplied acute and convalescent COVID-19 samples.

This CDR3 has 17 amino acids. Per germline, CDR1 MNHEY and CDR2 SMNVEV (reference sequence). The J segment lost 2 bases and the V segment lost 5 bases, leaving 13 bases of the junction unmatched. Methods used by the authors: Amplified reference gene primers provided the basis for estimating nucleated cell counts. Sequencing was performed with immunoSEQ multiplex PCR; in TCRdb, only in-frame clones are kept and a portion is missing. That table furnishes V, J and clone size, whereas the DNA furnished D and trimming. The sample shows 200,000 to 250,000 clones, about 86% of them seen only once. The chain links TRBV27 to TRBJ2-7, with 9 bases fitting TRBD1. Material: peripheral blood. The receptor was derived from a woman aged 50 to 60 with COVID-19, enrolled during active disease. The CDR3 reads CASSPRTGGLTTYEQYF. The CDR3 region has the DNA TGTGCCAGCAGTCCCCGAACAGGGGGCCTTACCACCTACGAGCAGTACTTC.